These 13 T cell receptor beta chains were sequenced from one sample in a study of PD-L1 blockade in urothelial cancer. Time point indicated: peripheral blood 6 weeks after treatment start. Method: immunoSEQ multiplex PCR; TCRdb's copy keeps in-frame clones and lacks some. The profile shows over 100,000 clones, under 95% of them singletons. The sequenced sample was PBMCs, obtained around atezolizumab (anti-PD-L1) treatment. The receptors were gathered from a man in his sixties with urothelial cancer.

This CDR3 reads CASRPTGGGGYTF. CDR3 nucleotide sequence: TGTGCCAGCAGACCGACAGGGGGCGGCGGCTACACCTTC. The genes are TRBV28 and TRBJ1-2; 10 nucleotides match TRBD1. The CDR3 consists of 13 residues. Trimming at V came to 6 bases and at J to 8 bases, leaving 6 bases not matched to a gene. Germline lookup yields CDR1 MDHEN and CDR2 SYDVKM.

The chain combines TRBV29-1 with TRBJ2-2, with D hard to call. The length of the CDR3 is 12 residues. The germline V and J ends were trimmed by 7 bases and 1 base, with 7 bases remaining between them. Germline lookup yields CDR1 SQVTM and CDR2 ANQGSEA. The CDR3 nucleotides are TGCAGCGCCTGTCTGAACACCGGGGAGCTGTTTTTT. This gives the protein CSACLNTGELFF.

The rearrangement joins TRBV7-2 to TRBJ2-3, with TRBD2 identical over 9 bases. V dropped 4 bases and J dropped 6; count of bases not matched to a gene: 8. Per germline, CDR1 SGHTA and CDR2 FQGNSA. The CDR3 is made up of 15 amino acids. The CDR3 here is CASSWGGRVGDTQYF. In nucleotides, the CDR3 is TGTGCCAGCAGCTGGGGCGGGAGGGTGGGCGATACGCAGTATTTT.

This clone has a single count. The chain is built from TRBV5-4 and TRBJ2-3; possible D gene TRBD2, 6 bases. Trimming took off 4 bases at V and 1 base at J, with 10 bases between the two ends. This CDR3 has 14 amino acids. Germline assignment: CDR1 SGHNT and CDR2 YYREEE (reference sequence). The CDR3 sequence is CASSGGWGTDTQYF. Here the CDR3 DNA reads TGTGCCAGCAGCGGGGGGTGGGGCACAGATACGCAGTATTTT.

The J gene is TRBJ2-5, the V gene TRBV6-5, with a possible D match to TRBD1 (5 bases). The germline CDR1 and CDR2 sequences are MNHEY and SVGAGI. V lost 7 bases to trimming and J lost 0 bases, with 12 bases between them. The length of the CDR3 is 14 residues. CDR3 sequence (DNA): TGTGCCAGCAAGGGGCAGGGCCACCAAGAGACCCAGTACTTC. This encodes CASKGQGHQETQYF.

This chain links TRBV11-2 with TRBJ2-3; tentative D call: TRBD2 (6 bases). With 3 bases removed from V and 5 bases from J, the gap between germline ends came to 12 bases. The CDR3 is 14 amino acids. Germline-derived CDR1 and CDR2 are SGHAT and FQNNGV. The CDR3 reads CASSLTSKIDTQYF. The DNA for the CDR3 is TGTGCCAGCAGCTTGACTAGTAAAATAGATACGCAGTATTTT.

This chain uses TRBV4-3 with TRBJ2-2, with D possibly TRBD1 on 6 matching bases. Looked up from germline, CDR1 is LGHNA and CDR2 is YSLEER. Trimming cost V 0 bases and J 2 bases, with 10 bases left between them. This CDR3 has 16 residues. CDR3: CASSQDEGHNTGELFF. CDR3 in DNA: TGCGCCAGCAGCCAAGATGAGGGACATAACACCGGGGAGCTGTTTTTT.

This chain links TRBV4-2 with TRBJ2-7; no firm D call. V dropped 1 base and J dropped 6 bases, with 7 bases sitting between them. The CDR3 loop spans 12 amino acids. CDR1 and CDR2 (germline): LGHNA, YNFKEQ. The CDR3 DNA sequence: TGTGCCAGCAGCCAAGGCAGTGGCGAGCAGTACTTC. As protein: CASSQGSGEQYF.

This chain links TRBV5-8 with TRBJ2-1; D is perhaps TRBD2 (6 bases). The CDR3 sequence is 15 residues long. Germline V gene data show CDR1 as SGHTS and CDR2 as YDEGEE. V was pared by 0 bases and J by 5 bases, with 12 bases between. The CDR3 loop is CASSLGEARDNEQFF. CDR3 sequence (DNA): TGTGCCAGCAGCTTGGGGGAGGCAAGGGACAATGAGCAGTTCTTC.

This CDR3 is CASSWAGLNQPQHF. In nucleotides, the CDR3 is TGTGCCAGCAGTTGGGCGGGACTCAATCAGCCCCAGCATTTT. This sequence joins TRBV7-2 and TRBJ1-5; a possible D gene is TRBD1 (5 bases). CDR1 and CDR2 (germline): SGHTA, FQGNSA. The CDR3 covers 14 residues. The V end was cut by 6 bases, the J end by 3 bases, with 12 bases between.

Concerning this clone itself: The sample holds other DNA sequences that translate to the same CDR3. The V call is TRBV6-5, the J call TRBJ2-7, with a possible D match to TRBD1 (6 bases). The CDR3 extends over 13 amino acids. Germline V lookup: CDR1 MNHEY, CDR2 SVGAGI. V lost 5 bases, J lost 0 bases, and 8 bases lay in between. As DNA, the CDR3 is TGTGCCAGCAGTCAGGGGCCCTCCTACGAGCAGTACTTC. Its protein is CASSQGPSYEQYF.

This chain links TRBV6-1 with TRBJ1-2; a possible D gene is TRBD1 (6 bases). The CDR3 length is 14 residues. Trimming removed 2 bases at V and 9 bases at J, with 16 bases between. Germline CDR1 reads MNHNS; CDR2 reads SASEGT. CDR3 protein: CASSELLIQGSYTF. The CDR3 DNA is TGTGCCAGCAGTGAACTACTAATACAGGGTAGCTACACCTTC.

Worth noting for this clone: This may come from a read error, since a much larger clone is one base off. The gene calls are TRBV9 and TRBJ1-1, with 7 bases lining up with TRBD1. Germline assignment: CDR1 SGDLS and CDR2 YYNGEE. V dropped 3 bases and J dropped 0; count of bases not matched to a gene: 2. This CDR3 contains 14 residues. The CDR3 DNA follows: TGTGCCAGCAGCGGGGGACAGATGAACACTGAAGCTTTCTTT. Amino acids: CASSGGQMNTEAFF.